The TCR beta chain described here comes from a study of T cells in Graves' hyperthyroidism and ophthalmopathy. Amplification targeted TCR beta CDR3 regions from RNA transcripts. An initial round of RT-PCR targeting the TCR CDR3 relied on the HTBI primer set. Each CDR3 protein is one row after TCRdb ran MiXCR on the multiplex PCR reads. The data hold a few hundred thousand distinct CDR3 sequences, with approximately 44% observed a single time. The germline gives CDR1 SGHDT, CDR2 YYEEEE. This CDR3 contains 12 residues. Trimming stripped 2 bases from V and 3 bases from J, with 5 bases between. This clonotype appeared a few times.

Specimen: peripheral blood or thyroid tissue (not recorded which). The chain is built from TRBV5-6 and TRBJ1-1; no firm D call. The clonotype was recovered from an adult woman with Graves' disease, either hyperthyroidism or ophthalmopathy (not recorded which). The CDR3 protein is CASSFVYTEAFF. Written as DNA, the CDR3 is TGTGCCAGCAGCTTTGTGTACACTGAAGCTTTCTTT. Based on the CDR3 plus reference TRBV5-6 and TRBJ1-1, the full variable domain is DAGVTQSPTHLIKTRGQQVTLRCSPKSGHDTVSWYQQALGQGPQFIFQYYEEEERQRGNFPDRFSGHQFPNYSSELNVNALLLGDSALYLCASSFVYTEAFFGQGTRLTVV.